This T cell receptor (beta chain) appears in the sequencing data of a study of cytomegalovirus exposure and HLA in healthy donors (TCRdb year 2017). The study in broad terms: An earlier analysis of several hundred of the donors reported approximately 280 Gb of sequence data and approximately 120 million unique TCR beta sequences obtained from 150 million to 200 million T cells. Roughly 320 gigabases of sequencing data and tens of millions of unique TCR sequences made up an early release that covered 500 to 700 HLA-typed donors. Rather than drawing on any new phenotypic data, the later analysis identified candidate immune exposures from TCR beta sequences and the way those sequences occurred across donors. In addition to the first cohort of several hundred subjects, a separate validation cohort of 100 to 150 different subjects was used. To study patterns of TCR occurrence, a later analysis re-analyzed previously published TCR beta repertoires from 700 or so donors and added high-resolution HLA genotyping. The T cell repertoires of about 700 subjects were profiled by immunosequencing and related to cytomegalovirus serostatus. Genome-wide SNP genotypes for about 60% of the roughly 670 donors were used in a later genetic analysis, which treated that subset as a discovery cohort. HLA typing included class I and class II loci at four-digit resolution. Of the roughly 400 genotyped donors, roughly 76% were placed in the genetic ancestry cluster associated with self-reported Caucasian donors. Alongside the repertoire data, information on donor age, sex, ethnicity and CMV serostatus was compiled. To predict cytomegalovirus infection status, the study brought together high-throughput TCR immunosequencing, statistical association of individual TCRs with disease status, and machine learning. The number of typed donors differed by locus: about 620-630 for A, B, C, DRB1 and DQB1; approximately 530 for DQA1; 606 for DPA1; and 400 to 480 for DPB1. The study aimed to test whether cataloging public T cell receptors could reveal signatures of past pathogen exposure. In an earlier analysis of over 550 of the donors, high-throughput TCR beta sequencing was used to judge whether each TCR beta V gene segment behaved as functional or pseudogenic. All discovery cohort repertoires had been generated using a single sequencing platform. Among 300 to 500 genotyped donors of the cohort, an average of around 240,000 unique TCR beta nucleotide sequences was sequenced per donor, of which approximately 18% were non-productive. Roughly 5 DR-DQ haplotypes were handled as single units for association and clustering because linkage in the cohort was strong.

The junction carries 6 bases between V and J, which are trimmed by 6 bases and 2 bases respectively. CDR1 and CDR2, per the germline V gene, are MNHEY and SVGAGI. CDR3 length: 12 amino acids, cysteine to phenylalanine. Only CDR3 DNA remains: 36 bases, in frame from the first base. This clone occurred a few times. Its antigen specificity is not known. No base-level quality is on record; no much larger clone is a single base apart. The cohort was made up of about 670 healthy bone marrow donors. At the time of sampling, all cohort members were nominally healthy, though unrecorded immune exposures were likely present. The donor was CMV seronegative and belonged to the group of several hundred seronegative cohort members. Every donor gave a peripheral blood sample, and the peripheral blood mononuclear cells from that sample were used for TCR beta sequencing. Genomic DNA was extracted from the blood cell samples with the Qiagen DNeasy Blood Extraction Kit.

The library was generated by the immunoSEQ multiplex PCR assay. For the multiplex PCR, a mixture combining 60 forward primers for TCR Vbeta segments and 13 reverse primers for TCR Jbeta segments was used. The CDR3 region of rearranged TCR beta genes was amplified from genomic DNA with a multiplex PCR assay. On the Illumina HiSeq System, the amplified TCR beta libraries were sequenced as 87-base-pair reads. As for the original processing: A later analysis counted about 80 million unique TCR beta chains across the 650 to 700 repertoires, and some 11 million of these chains were shared by at least two donors. A nearest-neighbor algorithm error-corrected the raw reads and collapsed the reads into unique sequences, merging closely related sequences to remove PCR and sequencing errors. To assign V, D and J gene segments, CDR3 sequences were aligned to IMGT reference sequences. For a sequence to be retained, a match of at least six nucleotides to both a V gene segment and a J gene segment was required. A rearrangement was called productive if the CDR3 had no stop codons and remained in frame with V and J, and every other rearrangement was called non-productive. CDR3 was defined by IMGT convention, running from the second conserved V-encoded cysteine to the conserved J-encoded phenylalanine. The earlier analysis of some 550 of the donors excluded any sequence lacking an unambiguous match to a single V gene segment. An earlier analysis of 550 to 650 of the donors classified V segments as functional when productive rearrangements were above 56.7% and as segregating when the standard deviation between donors was above 5%. To diagnose cytomegalovirus status from the catalog of TCR beta chain sequences, a statistical classification framework was built. V and J gene assignment, in a later analysis, came from comparing TCR nucleotide sequences with IMGT/GENE-DB human TR gene sequences. A later analysis assigned CDR3 sequences and most-parsimonious VDJ recombination scenarios with the TCRdist pipeline. In a later analysis, every TCR beta chain was defined by the combination of its CDR3 amino acid sequence and its V-gene family, and reads without a unique V-gene family were dropped. A later analysis removed 592 highly shared, low-generation-probability nucleotide sequences to deal with suspected cross-contamination and a sequencing artifact. For each public chain, a later analysis derived a clonal expansion index from normalized ranks of inferred template counts within each repertoire. In a later analysis, generation probabilities were computed using a VDJ recombination model fitted to out-of-frame rearrangements, and the results were checked against IGoR. A later analysis scored TCR-TCR, TCR-HLA and TCR-CMV co-occurrence with hypergeometric tests, applying a repertoire-size bias correction to TCR pairs. A later analysis estimated false discovery rates by permuting HLA or CMV assignments 20 times. In a later analysis, co-occurring TCRs were grouped with DBSCAN, and TCRdist sequence similarity was added when clustering was performed within HLA-allele-positive subsets. Repertoires with fewer than 30,000 or more than 120,000 public chains, plus five repertoires with anomalous nucleotide sharing, were excluded from co-occurrence clustering. The source is immuneACCESS, and TCRdb retained only in-frame sequences with V and J called. Part of the clones is not carried over; for the studies checked, unresolved V genes explain less than half of this, and the remainder is unexplained. From that table come the V and J calls and clone size; the DNA was used to work out D and trimming. Recorded for this sample are about 140,000 clones; 73% of them occurred a single time. Clones ranked in the top ten supply 1% to 1.5% of the sample.

The study at large found these results: A cluster of highly shared sequence variants was judged likely to represent a technical artifact of the sequencing pipeline. Strong co-occurrence of HLA alleles, especially DR and DQ, made assigning TCR associations to individual alleles difficult. The classifier was reported to diagnose cytomegalovirus status with high specificity and sensitivity in both the original and validation cohorts. The study listed 164 TCR beta chains as associated with cytomegalovirus. According to a later analysis, parvovirus B19, influenza, CMV and Epstein-Barr virus appeared linked to several top co-occurrence clusters. Presence/absence analyses assumed roughly uniform sequencing depth across donors, an assumption that may not hold. A further reported finding was that TCR beta sequences accurately predicted the HLA-A and HLA-B alleles for most subjects in the first cohort. In a later analysis, 16,951 TCR beta sequences were associated with specific HLA alleles at a false discovery rate of 0.05. Because HLA typing was unavailable for some donors at each locus, only the typed subset was used in association tests. Correlated functional status among segregating V segments might be attributable to linkage disequilibrium, but an unknown experimental factor could not be ruled out. The only immune exposure information available for the cohort was CMV serostatus. A later genetic analysis associated a missense DCLRE1C variant with V-gene and J-gene trimming of TCR beta chains, and an independent cohort replicated the association. A later analysis found that TCR association rates varied across HLA loci, with DRB1 alleles showing the most associated TCRs and HLA-C alleles the fewest. In a later analysis, HLA-associated TCR beta chains showed more clonal expansion and lower generation probabilities than non-associated chains that were equally common. Because the 87-base-pair reads could not distinguish some IMGT-functional V segments, including TRBV6-2 and TRBV6-3, those segments were excluded. A later analysis found that most CMV-associated TCR beta chains appeared HLA-restricted, with HLA associations seemingly driven largely by CMV exposure. The authors suggested that the approach could potentially be extended to other disease states and immunological phenotypes. In this cohort, only TCR beta chains were sequenced, and detectable features were limited by the absence of alpha or paired-chain data. Most TCR sequences were observed very rarely across donors, whereas some public TCRs were present in many individuals. Because counts were too low, seventeen rarely observed V segments, including chromosome 9 orphons, were excluded from the earlier analysis of 587 of the donors. A later genetic analysis reported fewer N-insertions in productive TCRs among donors in an Asian-associated ancestry cluster than the roughly 670-donor mean. In an earlier analysis of some 500 of the donors, most TCR beta V segments appeared in productive rearrangements about 87% or about 30% of the time, broadly matching IMGT annotations. Three of the identified cytomegalovirus-associated TCR beta chains were confirmed in vitro to be specific for cytomegalovirus antigens.

Sequencing used PBMCs. This receptor was taken from a woman in her 40s in good health and CMV-seronegative. The V and J segments used are TRBV6-5 and TRBJ2-3; the D gene is not confidently resolved. The CDR3 protein sequence reads: CASSPNTDTQYF. In nucleotides, the sequence is TGTGCCAGCAGCCCCAACACAGATACGCAGTATTTT.